This section outlines one T cell receptor beta chain sequence together with its context. The sample comes from a study of blood T cell repertoires in COVID-19. Study at large: Samples came from the United States, Italy and Spain, spanning acute and convalescent COVID-19. T cells, B-cell-depleted T cells, or PBMCs provided the cDNA or gDNA that served as material.

In the authors' methods: Estimation of nucleated cell counts relied on the amplification of reference gene primers. The protocol was immunoSEQ multiplex PCR, while the TCRdb copy is restricted to in-frame clones and leaves out a portion. The DNA was the basis for D and trimming; V, J and clone size are from that table. The table shows about 68,000 clones, with roughly 80% occurring only once. The length of the CDR3 is 10 residues. V shed 3 bases and J shed 4 bases, with 3 bases lying between them. Germline lookup yields CDR1 DFQATT and CDR2 SNEGSKA (reference sequence). The chain recombines TRBV20-1 with TRBJ2-5; D is undetermined. The sample taken for sequencing was peripheral blood. The origin of this receptor is a human donor in a cohort sampled during active COVID-19. CDR3 region: CSASLETQYF. In DNA, the CDR3 is TGCAGTGCTAGTCTAGAGACCCAGTACTTC.